The rows below give T cell receptor beta chains drawn from one sample of a study of blood T cell repertoires in COVID-19. The method was immunoSEQ multiplex PCR; TCRdb's version includes in-frame clones alone and lacks a portion of them. The sample consists of about 180,000 clones, about 85% of them appearing once. Source material: peripheral blood. These receptors were collected from an elderly man with COVID-19, enrolled during active disease. CDR3s include the opening cysteine and the closing phenylalanine or tryptophan. The D gene is left open where the match is weak. The size of a clone is reported for some rows only, either as once, few or many, or as a class for expanded clones.

D gene	V gene	J gene	clone size	CDR3 protein	CDR3 DNA
-	TRBV9	TRBJ2-3	-	CASSVARASQDTQYF	TGTGCCAGCAGCGTAGCGAGGGCTTCACAAGATACGCAGTATTTT
-	TRBV11-2	TRBJ2-2	-	CASSVTASNTGELFF	TGTGCCAGCAGCGTGACAGCCTCGAACACCGGGGAGCTGTTTTTT
TRBD2	TRBV11-3	TRBJ2-7	-	CASSFLAGGSYEQYF	TGTGCCAGCAGCTTTCTAGCGGGGGGCTCCTACGAGCAGTACTTC
-	TRBV7-6	TRBJ2-3	-	CASSPQDTTQYF	TGTGCCAGCAGCCCCCAGGACACAACGCAGTATTTT
TRBD2	TRBV11-1	TRBJ2-7	-	CASSPKLAGGRNEQYF	TGTGCCAGCAGCCCTAAATTAGCGGGGGGGCGAAACGAGCAGTACTTC
TRBD1	TRBV4-1	TRBJ1-1	few	CASSQGSGTGKGGTEAFF	TGCGCCAGCAGCCAAGGGTCGGGGACAGGGAAAGGGGGCACTGAAGCTTTCTTT
-	TRBV2	TRBJ2-5	-	CASREPRTQYF	TGTGCCAGCAGAGAACCTCGGACCCAGTACTTC
-	TRBV7-8	TRBJ1-6	-	CASTDRGYSSYNSPLHF	TGTGCCAGCACCGACCGAGGGTATAGCTCCTATAATTCACCCCTCCACTTT
-	TRBV2	TRBJ1-4	-	CATGGDYEKLFF	TGTGCCACCGGGGGGGACTATGAAAAACTGTTTTTT
-	TRBV10-3	TRBJ1-1	-	CAISGGRANTEAFF	TGTGCCATCAGTGGGGGCCGGGCGAACACTGAAGCTTTCTTT
TRBD1	TRBV7-3	TRBJ1-1	-	CASSLGGTVTEAFF	TGTGCCAGCAGCTTAGGCGGGACAGTCACTGAAGCTTTCTTT
TRBD1	TRBV5-6	TRBJ1-2	-	CASSFTGTGPNFYGYTF	TGTGCCAGCAGCTTCACAGGGACAGGGCCAAACTTCTATGGCTACACCTTC
TRBD2	TRBV5-1	TRBJ2-1	once	CASSALRAGTSGGNYNEQFF	TGCGCCAGCAGCGCCTTACGGGCCGGGACTAGCGGGGGGAATTACAATGAGCAGTTCTTC
-	TRBV28	TRBJ1-4	-	CASSFWTANEKLFF	TGTGCCAGCAGTTTTTGGACTGCTAATGAAAAACTGTTTTTT
-	TRBV19	TRBJ1-6	-	CASRSGAGNSPLHF	TGTGCCAGTAGGTCGGGTGCGGGTAATTCACCCCTCCACTTT
TRBD1	TRBV19	TRBJ2-5	once	CASSATGGETQYF	TGTGCCAGTAGTGCCACAGGGGGAGAGACCCAGTACTTC
-	TRBV4-2	TRBJ2-7	few	CASSQDQHGGNDGYEQYF	TGTGCCAGCAGCCAAGATCAGCACGGGGGAAACGACGGCTACGAGCAGTACTTC
TRBD1	TRBV28	TRBJ2-1	once	CASSYRGYEQFF	TGTGCCAGCAGTTACAGGGGCTATGAGCAGTTCTTC
-	TRBV15	TRBJ2-3	-	CATSRVGDTQYF	TGTGCCACCAGCAGAGTCGGGGATACGCAGTATTTT
TRBD1	TRBV19	TRBJ2-3	once	CASSSPDRAVGDTQYF	TGTGCCAGTAGTTCCCCGGACAGGGCCGTGGGAGATACGCAGTATTTT
-	TRBV6-5	TRBJ2-2	-	CASSDSVAGELFF	TGTGCCAGCAGCGACTCTGTGGCCGGGGAGCTGTTTTTT
-	TRBV4-2	TRBJ1-4	-	CASSQDPLGRDGEKLFF	TGTGCCAGCAGCCAAGATCCCCTGGGGAGGGATGGTGAAAAACTGTTTTTT
TRBD1	TRBV9	TRBJ1-6	few	CASQPGQYNSPLHF	TGTGCCAGCCAACCGGGACAGTATAATTCACCCCTCCACTTT
TRBD1	TRBV11-2	TRBJ2-2	few	CASSSRTGWTGELFF	TGTGCCAGCAGTTCCCGGACAGGGTGGACCGGGGAGCTGTTTTTT
-	TRBV5-6	TRBJ1-4	-	CASSLVRNNEKLFF	TGTGCCAGCAGCTTGGTCAGGAATAATGAAAAACTGTTTTTT